This TCR beta chain emerged from a study of T-cell reconstitution after alpha-beta-depleted transplantation in children. Regarding the study as a whole: T-cell numbers and diversity, one year after transplant, stemmed largely from T cells that were newly produced.

Construction of the TCRbeta library involved unique molecular identifiers. TCRdb redid the calling of the PCR reads with MiXCR, one entry per CDR3 protein. Of approximately 250,000 distinct CDR3 sequences in the sample, 25% were seen once. Concerning this clonotype itself: As yet, its antigen is unknown.

The TCR comes from a girl aged 2-15 years with Fanconi anemia, due to receive a stem cell transplant. This specimen was PBMCs, taken before TCRalphabeta/CD19-depleted stem cell transplant.

The CDR3 loop reads CSVGGGVAEAFF. CDR3 sequence (DNA): TGCAGCGTTGGAGGGGGCGTCGCTGAAGCTTTCTTT. The chain links TRBV29-1 to TRBJ1-1; TRBD1 matches 7 bases. The germline CDR1 and CDR2 sequences are SQVTM and ANQGSEA. Unmatched junction bases numbered 5, after V lost 4 bases and J lost 6 bases. The CDR3 is 12 amino acids.